One and the same sample provided the 9 T cell receptor beta chains below, sequenced in a study of cytomegalovirus exposure and HLA in healthy donors. The PCR used 60 Vbeta and 13 Jbeta primers. TCRdb's table, derived via immunoSEQ multiplex PCR, lists solely in-frame clones and lacks some. In the table there are over 150,000 clones, 79% of which are singletons. The sequenced material came from PBMCs. These receptors came from a girl between 5 and 17 years old in good health and CMV-seropositive.

This rearrangement joins TRBV11-2 to TRBJ2-1; 7 positions match TRBD2. The CDR3 length is 15 residues. Trimming at V came to 3 bases and at J to 5 bases, leaving 7 bases not matched to a gene. Germline values: CDR1 SGHAT, CDR2 FQNNGV. The CDR3 here is CASSFRLAPHNEQFF. For the CDR3, the DNA is TGTGCCAGCAGCTTCCGACTAGCTCCCCACAATGAGCAGTTCTTC.

By its share, this clone is medium-sized. CDR3 loop: CASSIATGGIQPQHF. CDR3 coding DNA: TGTGCCAGTAGTATAGCGACAGGGGGCATTCAGCCCCAGCATTTT. V usage is TRBV19 and J usage is TRBJ1-5; 10 nucleotides align to TRBD1. This CDR3 is built from 15 residues. The J segment lost 6 bases and the V segment lost 1 base, leaving 3 bases of the junction unmatched. The germline CDR1 and CDR2 sequences are LNHDA and SQIVND (reference sequence).

V is TRBV2 and J is TRBJ2-2; tentatively, D is TRBD2 (6 bases). Between the trimmed V and J ends, which lost 6 bases and 1 base, there was a span of 9 bases. Per the germline V gene, CDR1 is SNHLY and CDR2 is FYNNEI. The CDR3 spans 14 residues. CDR3 loop: CASRTGENTGELFF. As DNA, the CDR3 is TGTGCCAGCAGGACGGGGGAGAACACCGGGGAGCTGTTTTTT.

This chain connects TRBV10-3 to TRBJ2-7, with TRBD1 as a possible D gene (5 bases). V was trimmed by 7 bases and J by 5 bases, leaving 12 bases between them. Germline V CDR1 and CDR2: ENHRY, SYGVKD. The CDR3 is 12 amino acids. In nucleotides, the CDR3 is TGTGCCATCATGGCAGGGTTCGACGAGCAGTACTTC. Residues: CAIMAGFDEQYF.

The chain recombines TRBV4-2 with TRBJ2-3, with D possibly being TRBD2 (6 bases). The CDR3 loop spans 15 amino acids. Germline CDR1 reads LGHNA; CDR2 reads YNFKEQ. V lost 0 bases and J lost 6, with 13 bases in between. This CDR3 is CASSQDFARGDTQYF. The DNA for the CDR3 is TGTGCCAGCAGCCAAGATTTCGCTCGGGGGGATACGCAGTATTTT.

The chain employs TRBV2 and TRBJ2-5, with 7 bases that match TRBD1. The length of the CDR3 is 12 residues. V lost 6 bases, J lost 5 bases, and 3 bases stayed unmatched. The germline CDR1 and CDR2 sequences are SNHLY and FYNNEI. Here the CDR3 DNA reads TGTGCCAGCAGGACAGGGCAGGAGACCCAGTACTTC. Protein sequence: CASRTGQETQYF.

The rearrangement joins TRBV25-1 to TRBJ1-1; D is unclear. V lost 4 bases and J lost 0, with 9 bases in between. This CDR3 has 14 amino acids. Per germline, CDR1 MGHDK and CDR2 SYGVNS. DNA for the CDR3: TGTGCCAGCAGTGCTCAACTTATGAACACTGAAGCTTTCTTT. Protein product: CASSAQLMNTEAFF. The complete variable domain, with remaining parts taken from reference TRBV25-1 and TRBJ1-1, reads EADIYQTPRYLVIGTGKKITLECSQTMGHDKMYWYQQDPGMELHLIHYSYGVNSTEKGDLSSESTVSRIRTEHFPLTLESARPSHTSQYLCASSAQLMNTEAFFGQGTRLTVV.

This clone was detected only a few times. This chain links TRBV6-6 with TRBJ2-7, with D perhaps matching TRBD2 (5 bases). This CDR3 has 13 residues. Trimming left V 6 bases short and J 2 bases short, with 11 bases between. CDR1 is MNHNY, CDR2 SVGAGI, per germline (reference sequence). The CDR3 DNA reads TGTGCCAGCAGACGAGAGGGAGCCTACGAGCAGTACTTC. This sequence encodes CASRREGAYEQYF.

This clone was detected once. CDR3: CASKTGETQYF. The DNA of the CDR3 is TGTGCCAGCAAAACGGGGGAGACCCAGTACTTC. V and J are TRBV11-2 and TRBJ2-5; a possible D gene is TRBD2 (5 bases). Germline V gene lookup returns CDR1 SGHAT and CDR2 FQNNGV. The germline V and J ends were trimmed by 7 bases and 5 bases, with 8 bases remaining between them. The CDR3 length is 11 residues. Filled out from reference TRBV11-2 and TRBJ2-5, the complete variable domain reads EAGVAQSPRYKIIEKRQSVAFWCNPISGHATLYWYQQILGQGPKLLIQFQNNGVVDDSQLPKDRFSAERLKGVDSTLKIQPAKLEDSAVYLCASKTGETQYFGPGTRLLVL.